A selection of T cell receptor beta chains follows, all from one sample in a study of tissue T cells after allogeneic stem cell transplantation. The table came from immunoSEQ multiplex PCR; TCRdb's copy has only in-frame clones and leaves some out. The sample includes roughly 3,600 clones, less than 70% of them seen just once. Here the sequenced sample was tissue from the ileum, taken at autopsy. The receptor source for this set is a male donor aged 60 or older with lung cancer. Each CDR3 is given with its conserved first and last residue.

TRBV7-2	TRBJ2-7	CASSDYVVYEQYF
TRBV9	TRBJ1-2	CASSSMEYGYTF
TRBV19	TRBJ1-1	CASIRGRNVNTEAFF
TRBV2	TRBJ2-1	CATSPDRGPNEQFF
TRBV15	TRBJ2-1	CATSRAPSSYNEQFF
TRBV7-9	TRBJ2-5	CASSPPGGRETQYF
TRBV24-1	TRBJ2-7	CATSDPLGGEYF
TRBV6-5	TRBJ2-1	CASSDCEQFF
TRBV12-3/TRBV12-4	TRBJ2-7	CASSLNSHHEQYF
TRBV4-3	TRBJ2-1	CASSQDQRAVNNEQFF
TRBV11-2	TRBJ2-7	CASSPSSYEQYF
TRBV9	TRBJ2-6	CASSVLAGGGGANVLTF
TRBV29-1	TRBJ2-1	CSVPTTIAGLNEQFF
TRBV6-2/TRBV6-3	TRBJ1-1	CASSLGQSKAFF
TRBV5-6	TRBJ1-3	CASSLDTGSGNTIYF
TRBV7-2	TRBJ2-7	CASSSTSGDTYEQYF
TRBV7-2	TRBJ1-5	CASSLYGSNQPQHF
TRBV27	TRBJ1-5	CASSSVSGTHNQPQHF
TRBV10-3	TRBJ2-3	CAISESTMDTQYF
TRBV6-5	TRBJ2-2	CASGLTPNTGELFF
TRBV28	TRBJ2-7	CASSQPPTDEQYF
TRBV6-5	TRBJ1-1	CASSTPPVPQAFF
TRBV7-2	TRBJ1-3	CASSATGALSGNTIYF
TRBV6-2/TRBV6-3	TRBJ1-2	CASSSRDGGYTF